This T cell receptor (beta chain) was sequenced in a study of T cells after yellow fever vaccination. Whole-study findings and limits: The CD4 and CD8 compartments had a small share of their clonotypes in common. In post-booster samples, most primary-vaccination clones reappeared (roughly 96% CD4, approximately 91% CD8). Abundant clonotypes from the bulk population could contaminate FACS-sorted repertoires.

This clonotype was counted ten times or more. What it binds is not known. Germline CDR1 and CDR2: SGDLS and YYNGEE. Trimming left V 3 bases short and J 4 bases short, with 8 bases between. The CDR3 runs 13 residues. TCR cDNA, made by 5'RACE template switching, carried an added universal primer site and UMIs. TCRdb recomputed calls from the 5' RACE reads with MiXCR, one row per CDR3 protein. The profile shows about 310,000 distinct CDR3 sequences, around 3.9% of them singletons. Sequencing was performed on PBMCs, taken on the day of the yellow fever booster vaccination. This rearrangement joins TRBV9 to TRBJ2-1, with D hard to call. This sequence was found in a young man who received the YFV17D yellow fever vaccine. Here the CDR3 DNA reads TGTGCCAGCAGCGCCGGAAGTTACAATGAGCAGTTCTTC. Translation: CASSAGSYNEQFF.